This TCR beta chain emerged from a study of blood T cell repertoires in COVID-19. Study overall: Nucleic acid was either cDNA or gDNA, and it came from T cells, B-cell-depleted T cells, or PBMCs.

With respect to this clone: One end of the junction fails to match germline, which may point to a read error.

Living in about two dozen US areas, the participants were between about 18 and 100 years of age. Original analysis: Reference gene primer amplification gave estimated nucleated cell counts. Data came from immunoSEQ multiplex PCR; TCRdb stores just in-frame clones and leaves some out. V, J and clone size reflect that table, while D and trimming were determined from the DNA. This table has fewer than 200,000 clones, around four fifths appearing once. Germline V gene sequence: CDR1 KGHSH, CDR2 LQKENI. CDR3 length: 13 amino acids. The clonotype comes from a woman between 45 and 60 years old who had recovered from COVID-19. The material sequenced was PBMCs or T cells enriched from blood (not recorded which). The chain employs TRBV18 and TRBJ1-4; weak D call: TRBD1 (5 bases). Here the CDR3 reads CASSPDVQGPVNF. CDR3 nucleotide sequence: TGTGCCAGCTCACCAGACGTTCAGGGCCCGGTGAATTTT. Looking up the rest from reference TRBV18 and TRBJ1-4 gives the full variable domain: NAGVMQNPRHLVRRRGQEARLRCSPMKGHSHVYWYRQLPEEGLKFMVYLQKENIIDESGMPKERFSAEFPKEGPSILRIQQVVRGDSAAYFCASSPDVQGPVNFGSGTQLSVL.